These 30 T cell receptor beta chains share one sample of origin, sequenced in a study of CD8+ T cells in alopecia areata. cDNA serving as the sequencing template came from extracted, reverse transcribed RNA. Sequencing was performed with immunoSEQ multiplex PCR; in TCRdb, only in-frame clones are kept and a portion is missing. This repertoire shows some 190,000 clones, approximately 60% found once; its top ten account for about 0.69%. The treatment is: oral pan-JAK inhibitor, 5-10 mg twice daily. The sample consisted of CD4+ T cells sorted from blood, taken at week 4, from a patient treated with tofacitinib. The receptor set was obtained from a human donor with alopecia areata.

The chain links TRBV29-1 to TRBJ1-1, with D uncertain. CDR1 is SQVTM and CDR2 is ANQGSEA in the germline V gene. This CDR3 is built from 13 residues. The V gene lost 7 bases and the J gene lost 0 bases, with 12 bases spanning the gap. The CDR3 sequence is CSADAGLNTEAFF. CDR3 coding DNA: TGCAGCGCGGACGCCGGGCTGAACACTGAAGCTTTCTTT.

The chain joins TRBV7-2 to TRBJ1-5; D gene unclear. In germline, CDR1 is SGHTA, CDR2 FQGNSA. The CDR3 runs 13 residues. The V end was cut by 4 bases, the J end by 9 bases, with 13 bases between. Here the CDR3 DNA reads TGTGCCAGCAGCTCCAGTTCGTCCCTGCCCCAGCATTTT. Its protein product is CASSSSSSLPQHF.

This clone was recorded a few times. This rearrangement joins TRBV19 to TRBJ2-7; perhaps TRBD2 as D (6 bases). Per germline, CDR1 LNHDA and CDR2 SQIVND (reference sequence). V lost 3 bases, J lost 0 bases, and 9 bases lay in between. The CDR3 is 14 amino acids. The CDR3 region is CASSISGSSYEQYF. In DNA form, the CDR3 reads TGTGCCAGTAGTATTAGCGGTTCCTCCTACGAGCAGTACTTC.

V usage is TRBV30 and J usage is TRBJ2-2; D remains ambiguous. Per germline, CDR1 GTSNPN and CDR2 SVGIG (reference sequence). The V gene lost 2 bases and the J gene lost 4 bases, with 8 bases spanning the gap. CDR3 length: 13 amino acids. The CDR3 is CAWSFGVTGELFF. The CDR3 bases are TGTGCCTGGAGTTTTGGAGTCACCGGGGAGCTGTTTTTT.

The J gene is TRBJ1-1, the V gene TRBV29-1; 7 bases fit TRBD1. The CDR3 is made up of 12 amino acids. V was clipped by 7 bases and J by 3 bases; unmatched bases: 5. From germline, CDR1 is SQVTM and CDR2 ANQGSEA. The CDR3, as DNA: TGCAGCGCCGAACAGGGGTACACTGAAGCTTTCTTT. It yields the protein CSAEQGYTEAFF.

The chain uses TRBV5-1 and TRBJ2-7, with TRBD1 matching over 8 bases. CDR3 size: 15 residues. Germline V gene lookup returns CDR1 SGHRS and CDR2 YFSETQ. V trimming: 0 bases; J trimming: 4 bases; junction bases outside the gene matches: 6. The CDR3 protein is CASSLGQGNPYEQYF. CDR3 in DNA: TGCGCCAGCAGCTTGGGACAGGGGAACCCATACGAGCAGTACTTC.

The V gene is TRBV27, the J gene TRBJ2-7; 11 nucleotides align to TRBD1. Trimming cost V 5 bases and J 2 bases; bases outside gene matches: 5. In germline, CDR1 is MNHEY, CDR2 SMNVEV (reference sequence). The CDR3 runs 15 residues. CDR3 DNA sequence: TGTGCCAGCAGTGCCCCGGGACAGGGGGCCTACGAGCAGTACTTC. It yields the protein CASSAPGQGAYEQYF.

V gene TRBV9 combines with J gene TRBJ1-4; D is possibly TRBD1 (5 bases). V was trimmed by 0 bases and J by 4 bases, leaving 10 bases between them. CDR3 size: 15 residues. CDR1 and CDR2 from the germline V gene are SGDLS and YYNGEE. CDR3 nucleotide sequence: TGTGCCAGCAGCGTAGGTTGGGGGTATAATGAAAAACTGTTTTTT. Translation gives CASSVGWGYNEKLFF.

The rearrangement uses TRBV16 and TRBJ1-2, with TRBD1 matching over 9 bases. V lost 1 base to trimming and J lost 4 bases; unmatched junction nucleotides: 4. The CDR3 spans 15 residues. Per the germline V gene, CDR1 is KGHSY and CDR2 is FQNENV. Here the CDR3 reads CASSQWDRDAYGYTF. The CDR3 coding sequence is TGTGCCAGCAGCCAATGGGACAGGGACGCCTATGGCTACACCTTC.

This clone was seen a few times. The V and J genes are TRBV7-2 and TRBJ2-2, with no clear D. Germline values: CDR1 SGHTA, CDR2 FQGNSA. This CDR3 region has 15 residues. V was trimmed by 1 base and J by 6 bases, leaving 12 bases between them. CDR3 loop: CASSLDSGRSGELFF. As DNA, the CDR3 is TGTGCCAGCAGCTTAGATTCTGGGCGGTCCGGGGAGCTGTTTTTT.

This clone was seen a single time. The chain carries TRBV30 and TRBJ1-2; D is unclear. Trimming stripped 4 bases from V and 4 bases from J, with 13 bases between. This CDR3 is built from 13 residues. CDR1 and CDR2 (germline): GTSNPN, SVGIG (reference sequence). CDR3 protein: CAWIDGQSYGYTF. As DNA, the CDR3 is TGTGCCTGGATCGATGGGCAGAGCTATGGCTACACCTTC.

This clone was detected a few times. V usage is TRBV5-5 and J usage is TRBJ2-3, with TRBD1 matching over 9 bases. Trimming removed 3 bases from V and 4 bases from J; junction bases left unmatched: 6. CDR3 size: 15 residues. Germline CDR1 and CDR2: SGHKS and YYEKEE (reference sequence). The CDR3 sequence is CASSWGDRVADTQYF. CDR3 coding DNA: TGTGCCAGCAGCTGGGGGGACAGGGTTGCAGATACGCAGTATTTT.

The genes are TRBV30 and TRBJ2-1; D is unresolved. The CDR3 covers 11 residues. Per the germline V gene, CDR1 is GTSNPN and CDR2 is SVGIG (reference sequence). With 0 bases removed from V and 9 bases from J, the gap between germline ends came to 6 bases. CDR3 protein: CAWSVWGEQFF. CDR3 sequence (DNA): TGTGCCTGGAGTGTGTGGGGTGAGCAGTTCTTC.

CDR3 sequence (DNA): TGTGCCAGCAGTCGTACAGGGTACAAAAACATTCAGTACTTC. Translation gives CASSRTGYKNIQYF. The rearrangement joins TRBV28 to TRBJ2-4; D perhaps matches TRBD1 (6 bases). V lost 5 bases to trimming and J lost 3 bases, with 11 bases between them. The CDR3 has 14 amino acids. CDR1 is MDHEN and CDR2 is SYDVKM in the germline V gene.

This chain joins TRBV5-1 and TRBJ2-5, with 9 positions matching TRBD1. From germline, CDR1 is SGHRS and CDR2 YFSETQ. The J segment lost 5 bases and the V segment lost 5 bases, leaving 4 bases of the junction unmatched. The CDR3 spans 13 residues. CDR3 in amino acids: CASSYRGPETQYF. The CDR3 nucleotides read TGCGCCAGCAGTTACAGGGGGCCGGAGACCCAGTACTTC.

In this sample, this clone turned up a few times. V usage is TRBV4-1 and J usage is TRBJ2-1, with 8 bases lining up with TRBD2. The CDR3 covers 17 residues. CDR1 is MGHRA, CDR2 YSYEKL, per germline. Trimming took 0 bases from V and 2 from J; bases not matched to a gene: 6. This CDR3 reads CASSQDGLASPYNEQFF. CDR3 nucleotides: TGCGCCAGCAGCCAAGATGGACTAGCCTCCCCCTACAATGAGCAGTTCTTC.

This clone was seen only a few times. This chain connects TRBV30 to TRBJ2-5; no reliable D call. V lost 3 bases and J lost 0, with 5 bases in between. Germline-derived CDR1 and CDR2 are GTSNPN and SVGIG (reference sequence). The CDR3 contains 12 residues. CDR3 sequence reads: CAWRLNQETQYF. CDR3 sequence (DNA): TGTGCCTGGAGGCTGAACCAAGAGACCCAGTACTTC.

This clone turned up a few times. V is TRBV5-1 and J is TRBJ2-3; D may be TRBD1 (5 bases). The germline gives CDR1 SGHRS, CDR2 YFSETQ. With 2 bases removed from V and 5 bases from J, the gap between germline ends came to 12 bases. The CDR3 runs 14 residues. The CDR3: CASSFTTQGDTQYF. The CDR3, as DNA: TGCGCCAGCAGCTTCACGACCCAGGGAGATACGCAGTATTTT. Full variable domain (missing parts from reference TRBV5-1 and TRBJ2-3): KAGVTQTPRYLIKTRGQQVTLSCSPISGHRSVSWYQQTPGQGLQFLFEYFSETQRNKGNFPGRFSGRQFSNSRSEMNVSTLELGDSALYLCASSFTTQGDTQYFGPGTRLTVL.

The rearrangement joins TRBV29-1 to TRBJ1-1; TRBD1 matches 10 bases. Losses at the gene ends were 5 bases for V and 10 bases for J; bases not matched to a gene: 7. Germline V gene lookup returns CDR1 SQVTM and CDR2 ANQGSEA. The CDR3 runs 12 residues. The CDR3 coding sequence is TGCAGCGTTCGGACAGGGGGTCGTGGAGCTTTCTTT. It specifies CSVRTGGRGAFF.

The rearrangement uses TRBV30 and TRBJ2-5; no definite D call. The V gene lost 2 bases and the J gene lost 5 bases, with 9 bases spanning the gap. The length of the CDR3 is 12 residues. CDR1 GTSNPN and CDR2 SVGIG come from the germline V gene (reference sequence). DNA for the CDR3: TGTGCCTGGAGTAAAGGGTCCGAGACCCAGTACTTC. Residues: CAWSKGSETQYF.

The V call is TRBV6-6, the J call TRBJ2-5; D is perhaps TRBD1 (5 bases). The assigned J gene may be wrong: the sequence end matches TRBJ2-7 better. The CDR3 totals 15 residues. CDR1 MNHNY and CDR2 SVGAGI come from the germline V gene (reference sequence). CDR3 nucleotide sequence: TGTGCCAGCAGCCCTAAACCGACAGACTCCTACGAGCAGTACTTC. It translates to CASSPKPTDSYEQYF.

V gene TRBV29-1 combines with J gene TRBJ2-1; 11 positions match TRBD2. The germline CDR1 and CDR2 sequences are SQVTM and ANQGSEA. After removal of 7 bases from V and 3 bases from J, the junction contained 5 bases not matched to a gene. The CDR3 extends over 14 amino acids. The CDR3 coding sequence is TGCAGCGCCAGACTAGCGGGACGCTACAATGAGCAGTTCTTC. Translation: CSARLAGRYNEQFF.

V and J are TRBV11-2 and TRBJ1-2; tentatively, D is TRBD1 (5 bases). CDR3 length equals 15 residues. Germline-derived CDR1 and CDR2 are SGHAT and FQNNGV. V lost 0 bases and J 8 bases, leaving 16 bases between the germline ends. Written as DNA, the CDR3 is TGTGCCAGCAGCTTAGATCTTGGAGGGGCGCAAGGCTACACCTTC. Its translation: CASSLDLGGAQGYTF.

This rearrangement joins TRBV23-1 to TRBJ2-7, with TRBD1 as a possible D gene (6 bases). TRBV23-1 is identified as an open reading frame with a role that is uncertain. The CDR3 covers 14 residues. CDR3 protein: CDSRGQLSSYEQYF. The CDR3 DNA follows: TGCGACTCGCGAGGACAGTTGAGCTCCTACGAGCAGTACTTC.

Comment on this clone: One end of the junction varies from germline; a read error may be responsible. The chain carries TRBV25-1 and TRBJ1-3, with D unclear. Germline V gene sequence: CDR1 MGHDK, CDR2 SYGVNS. The CDR3 runs to 11 residues. The CDR3 DNA reads as TGTGCCAGCAGTGAATTGGTAGCGCTCCATTTT. It specifies CASSELVALHF.

CDR3 DNA sequence: TGCGCCAGCAGCCAAGCTACATCTTACGAGCAGTACTTC. This sequence encodes CASSQATSYEQYF. This chain connects TRBV4-1 to TRBJ2-7; D ambiguous. Germline values: CDR1 MGHRA, CDR2 YSYEKL. The CDR3 runs 13 residues. Trimming removed 1 base from V and 4 bases from J, with 8 bases in between.

The rearrangement uses TRBV15 and TRBJ2-5, with D unclear. The V end lost 1 base, the J end lost 5 bases, and 20 bases lay between the germline ends. The V gene's germline CDR1 is LNHNV and CDR2 YYDKDF (reference sequence). The CDR3 is made up of 17 amino acids. In nucleotides, the CDR3 is TGTGCCACCAGCAGAGTGGGCGTCAGACCCCTGGGGGAGACCCAGTACTTC. Translating it yields CATSRVGVRPLGETQYF. Complete variable domain (other parts from reference TRBV15 and TRBJ2-5): DAMVIQNPRYQVTQFGKPVTLSCSQTLNHNVMYWYQQKSSQAPKLLFHYYDKDFNNEADTPDNFQSRRPNTSFCFLDIRSPGLGDTAMYLCATSRVGVRPLGETQYFGPGTRLLVL.

The chain links TRBV4-1 to TRBJ1-2; D call uncertain. The CDR3 covers 19 residues. From germline, CDR1 is MGHRA and CDR2 YSYEKL. Trimming removed 4 bases from V and 0 bases from J, with 24 bases in between. For the CDR3, the DNA is TGCGCCAGCAGCCCCCAGGCGCCCAGGACCCAAAGGACTAACTATGGCTACACCTTC. Its translation is CASSPQAPRTQRTNYGYTF.

V usage is TRBV29-1 and J usage is TRBJ1-3; D gene uncertain. Germline lookup yields CDR1 SQVTM and CDR2 ANQGSEA. Trimming pared 3 bases from V and 4 bases from J, leaving 4 bases between. CDR3 length: 11 residues. CDR3 loop: CSVDGGNTIYF. The CDR3, as DNA: TGCAGCGTTGATGGGGGAAACACCATATATTTT.

V is TRBV28 and J is TRBJ2-7, with TRBD1 matching over 9 bases. CDR3 size: 13 residues. Germline assignment: CDR1 MDHEN and CDR2 SYDVKM. J lost 7 bases, V lost 11 bases, and 12 bases had no gene match. The CDR3 region is CAGGTGLPWEQYF. CDR3 in DNA: TGTGCCGGAGGGACAGGGCTTCCCTGGGAGCAGTACTTC.